The 30 T cell receptor beta chains below all came from one sample that was sequenced in a study of cytomegalovirus exposure and HLA in healthy donors. 13 Jbeta primers and 60 Vbeta primers were used for the PCR. Libraries were prepared by immunoSEQ multiplex PCR; TCRdb keeps only in-frame clonotypes and omits some of them. Its table lists some 120,000 clones. Sequenced sample: PBMCs. Receptor source: a man aged 30 to 45 in good health and CMV-seronegative.

The genes are TRBV5-4 and TRBJ1-1, with D maybe TRBD1 (6 bases). The germline V gene has CDR1 SGHNT and CDR2 YYREEE (reference sequence). There are 16 residues in the CDR3. The germline V and J ends were trimmed by 4 bases and 3 bases, with 19 bases remaining between them. The DNA for the CDR3 is TGTGCCAGCAGCCTACCAAGAGGGGGGGGTGACACTGAAGCTTTCTTT. Encoded protein: CASSLPRGGGDTEAFF.

The rearrangement links TRBV5-4 to TRBJ1-1; D not certain. Germline-derived CDR1 and CDR2 are SGHNT and YYREEE (reference sequence). Between the trimmed V and J ends, which lost 4 bases and 0 bases, there was a span of 7 bases. The CDR3 length is 13 residues. Here the CDR3 DNA reads TGTGCCAGCAGCCTCCGGGTGAACACTGAAGCTTTCTTT. This encodes CASSLRVNTEAFF.

This chain connects TRBV7-9 to TRBJ2-7, with 8 nucleotides matching TRBD2. Germline values: CDR1 SEHNR, CDR2 FQNEAQ (reference sequence). The CDR3 runs 16 residues. V lost 3 bases to trimming and J lost 5 bases; unmatched junction nucleotides: 12. The CDR3 nucleotides are TGTGCCAGCAGCTTCAAGTTCGAGCGGGAGTACGACGAGCAGTACTTC. Encoded protein: CASSFKFEREYDEQYF. Using reference TRBV7-9 and TRBJ2-7 for the parts outside the CDR3, the full variable domain is DTGVSQNPRHKITKRGQNVTFRCDPISEHNRLYWYRQTLGQGPEFLTYFQNEAQLEKSRLLSDRFSAERPKGSFSTLEIQRTEQGDSAMYLCASSFKFEREYDEQYFGPGTRLTVT.

The rearrangement uses TRBV7-2 and TRBJ2-5, with TRBD2 matching over 7 bases. This CDR3 has 14 residues. Looked up from germline, CDR1 is SGHTA and CDR2 is FQGNSA. The J segment lost 1 base and the V segment lost 5 bases, leaving 4 bases of the junction unmatched. This CDR3 is CASSIPSGQETQYF. The CDR3 DNA is TGTGCCAGCAGCATACCTAGCGGCCAAGAGACCCAGTACTTC.

This rearrangement joins TRBV29-1 to TRBJ2-5; D unresolved. This CDR3 region has 11 residues. Per germline, CDR1 SQVTM and CDR2 ANQGSEA. Trimming removed 3 bases from V and 5 bases from J, with 7 bases in between. The CDR3 region is CSVEVGETQYF. CDR3 DNA sequence: TGCAGCGTTGAGGTCGGGGAGACCCAGTACTTC.

This chain's CDR3 is CASSLLAGVYEQYF. CDR3 in DNA: TGTGCCAGCAGCTTACTAGCGGGAGTCTACGAGCAGTACTTC. V usage is TRBV11-2 and J usage is TRBJ2-7, with 10 nucleotides matching TRBD2. Germline V gene lookup returns CDR1 SGHAT and CDR2 FQNNGV. The CDR3 sequence is 14 residues long. V was clipped by 2 bases and J by 3 bases; unmatched bases: 1.

The V call is TRBV10-3, the J call TRBJ1-4, with TRBD1 as a possible D gene (5 bases). The ends were cut back, 8 bases at V and 6 bases at J, with 22 bases in the middle. Germline V lookup: CDR1 ENHRY, CDR2 SYGVKD. There are 16 residues in the CDR3. CDR3 loop: CAIGGSVGGGDEKLFF. The CDR3, as DNA: TGTGCCATCGGAGGGTCAGTGGGGGGGGGAGATGAAAAACTGTTTTTT.

The chain joins TRBV5-1 to TRBJ2-3; TRBD1 matches at 8 bases. This CDR3 comprises 15 residues. The V gene end was trimmed by 3 bases and the J gene end by 5 bases; junction bases not matched to a gene: 8. From germline, CDR1 is SGHRS and CDR2 YFSETQ. CDR3 sequence (DNA): TGCGCCAGCAGCTCGGACAGGGAACCAAGAGATACGCAGTATTTT. Protein: CASSSDREPRDTQYF.

The V gene is TRBV7-2, the J gene TRBJ1-1; D is ambiguous. The ends were cut back, 5 bases at V and 4 bases at J, with 17 bases in the middle. CDR1 SGHTA and CDR2 FQGNSA come from the germline V gene. The CDR3 totals 15 residues. This chain's CDR3 is CASSLPKRVSTEAFF. The CDR3 bases are TGTGCCAGCAGCCTCCCTAAGAGGGTCAGCACTGAAGCTTTCTTT.

Written as DNA, the CDR3 is TGTGCCAGCAGCTTGGATGGGGCCGCAGAGACCCAGTACTTC. The encoded protein is CASSLDGAAETQYF. The J gene is TRBJ2-5, the V gene TRBV5-4, with D maybe TRBD1 (5 bases). The V end lost 0 bases, the J end lost 4 bases, and 10 bases lay between the germline ends. Germline V gene sequence: CDR1 SGHNT, CDR2 YYREEE (reference sequence). CDR3 length equals 14 residues.

V is TRBV9 and J is TRBJ2-7; D might be TRBD2 (6 bases). Trimming took off 4 bases at V and 7 bases at J, with 21 bases between the two ends. The CDR3 has 15 amino acids. Germline CDR1 SGDLS, CDR2 YYNGEE. The CDR3 DNA sequence: TGTGCCAGCAGCCCCGGGGGTCTAGACTCTTTTGAGCAGTACTTC. Its translation: CASSPGGLDSFEQYF. Based on the CDR3 plus reference TRBV9 and TRBJ2-7, the full variable domain is DSGVTQTPKHLITATGQRVTLRCSPRSGDLSVYWYQQSLDQGLQFLIQYYNGEERAKGNILERFSAQQFPDLHSELNLSSLELGDSALYFCASSPGGLDSFEQYFGPGTRLTVT.

V usage is TRBV11-2 and J usage is TRBJ2-1; D unresolved. The V end lost 5 bases, the J end lost 4 bases, and 12 bases lay between the germline ends. CDR3 size: 14 residues. Per germline, CDR1 SGHAT and CDR2 FQNNGV. CDR3 nucleotides: TGTGCCAGCAGCGTCGGGTCCATATACAATGAGCAGTTCTTC. Translated: CASSVGSIYNEQFF.

The V call is TRBV19, the J call TRBJ1-1, with D hard to call. Germline V CDR1 and CDR2: LNHDA, SQIVND (reference sequence). This CDR3 is built from 13 residues. Trimming took 5 bases from V and 5 from J, leaving 12 bases between them. The CDR3 DNA sequence: TGTGCCAGTAGTGTGGGCAGTGGGACTGAAGCTTTCTTT. It is translated as CASSVGSGTEAFF.

The chain couples TRBV5-6 to TRBJ1-1, with a possible D match to TRBD1 (5 bases). Trimming took 0 bases from V and 12 from J, leaving 18 bases between them. Per the germline V gene, CDR1 is SGHDT and CDR2 is YYEEEE. This CDR3 is 14 amino acids long. This chain's CDR3 is CASSLVFGPRGTFF. Here the CDR3 DNA reads TGTGCCAGCAGCTTGGTATTCGGACCCCGGGGGACTTTCTTT.

The V gene is TRBV7-9, the J gene TRBJ2-3, with D perhaps TRBD2 (6 bases). The CDR3 has 17 residues. Germline V gene lookup returns CDR1 SEHNR and CDR2 FQNEAQ (reference sequence). V was trimmed by 4 bases and J by 2 bases, leaving 19 bases between them. The CDR3, as DNA: TGTGCCAGCAGCTCCCGGCGGGACGGTTCCGCCACAGATACGCAGTATTTT. Translating gives CASSSRRDGSATDTQYF.

The chain links TRBV28 to TRBJ2-3; 8 bases fit TRBD2. After removal of 9 bases from V and 8 bases from J, the junction contained 19 bases not matched to a gene. Germline CDR1 is MDHEN and CDR2 is SYDVKM. The CDR3 sequence is 16 residues long. In DNA, the CDR3 is TGTGCCAGTTTGAGGAGCGGGAGTTTACTTAGGGGTACGCAGTATTTT. Encoded protein: CASLRSGSLLRGTQYF.

The J gene is TRBJ2-5, the V gene TRBV5-1; 12 bases are a match to TRBD2. Germline V CDR1 and CDR2: SGHRS, YFSETQ. The V segment lost 4 bases and the J segment 1 base; nucleotides outside the gene matches: 2. There are 15 residues in the CDR3. The CDR3 bases are TGCGCCAGCAGCCGGACTAGCGGGACCCAAGAGACCCAGTACTTC. It codes for CASSRTSGTQETQYF.

This chain joins TRBV14 and TRBJ2-1, with D tentatively TRBD1 (6 bases). CDR1 and CDR2 (germline): SGHDN, FVKESK. The V end was cut by 4 bases, the J end by 3 bases, with 13 bases between. The CDR3 has 15 amino acids. The CDR3 loop reads CASSPEGDYYNEQFF. The CDR3 DNA reads as TGTGCCAGCAGCCCCGAGGGGGATTACTACAATGAGCAGTTCTTC.

The gene calls are TRBV21-1 and TRBJ1-4; TRBD1, the table's D call, lacks a check against the DNA. TRBV21-1 counts as a pseudogene. The length of the CDR3 is 16 residues. The CDR3: CASSEGQGAINEKLFF. The CDR3 DNA reads TGTGCCAGCAGCGAGGGACAGGGTGCCATTAATGAAAAACTGTTTTTT.

V and J are TRBV6-1 and TRBJ2-1, with a tentative D call TRBD2 (5 bases). V was pared by 2 bases and J by 7 bases, with 15 bases between. The CDR3 has 15 amino acids. Germline V gives CDR1 MNHNS, CDR2 SASEGT. CDR3 DNA: TGTGCCAGCAGTGAACTAGCCCTCACGGCGAATGAGCAGTTCTTC. Amino acid sequence: CASSELALTANEQFF.

V gene TRBV5-1 combines with J gene TRBJ2-7; possible D gene TRBD2, 5 bases. CDR1 and CDR2 (germline): SGHRS, YFSETQ. CDR3 length: 16 amino acids. V was clipped by 2 bases and J by 0 bases, with 15 bases between them. For the CDR3, the DNA is TGCGCCAGCAGCTTCTTGCCGACGGGGAACTCCTACGAGCAGTACTTC. This gives the protein CASSFLPTGNSYEQYF.

The chain joins TRBV28 to TRBJ2-1; 7 nucleotides align to TRBD1. Germline CDR1 reads MDHEN; CDR2 reads SYDVKM. CDR3 length equals 14 residues. Losses at the gene ends were 4 bases for V and 4 bases for J; bases not matched to a gene: 4. The chain's CDR3 is CASSYPGQYNEQFF. CDR3 coding DNA: TGTGCCAGCAGTTATCCGGGACAGTACAATGAGCAGTTCTTC.

This rearrangement joins TRBV30 to TRBJ2-7; D possibly corresponds to TRBD1 (6 bases). The germline V and J ends were trimmed by 5 bases and 2 bases, with 16 bases remaining between them. In germline, CDR1 is GTSNPN, CDR2 SVGIG (reference sequence). The CDR3 extends over 14 amino acids. This CDR3 reads CAWGDRLGPYEQYF. DNA for the CDR3: TGTGCCTGGGGAGACAGGCTCGGTCCCTACGAGCAGTACTTC.

This chain connects TRBV29-1 to TRBJ2-2; 8 nucleotides align to TRBD1. V gave up 7 bases and J gave up 6 bases; unmatched junction bases: 7. The germline V gene encodes CDR1 SQVTM and CDR2 ANQGSEA. The length of the CDR3 is 13 residues. The CDR3 loop is CSGYRGWAGELFF. The CDR3 nucleotides are TGCAGCGGATACAGGGGGTGGGCCGGGGAGCTGTTTTTT.

This CDR3 is CASSPGTGGIVHTF. DNA for the CDR3: TGTGCCAGCAGCCCCGGGACAGGGGGCATCGTGCACACCTTC. The chain is built from TRBV11-2 and TRBJ1-2; 12 positions agree with TRBD1. Germline-derived CDR1 and CDR2 are SGHAT and FQNNGV. The CDR3 totals 14 residues. With 5 bases clipped from V and 12 bases from J, the junction kept 10 bases outside the gene matches.

The rearrangement joins TRBV5-1 to TRBJ2-3; 10 bases fit TRBD1. The CDR3 consists of 16 residues. CDR1 SGHRS and CDR2 YFSETQ come from the germline V gene. V lost 4 bases, J lost 4 bases, and 9 bases stayed unmatched. The DNA for the CDR3 is TGCGCCAGCAGCACGGGACAGGGGTTCGTGGCAGATACGCAGTATTTT. It encodes CASSTGQGFVADTQYF.

The rearrangement links TRBV9 to TRBJ2-3; 9 nucleotides align to TRBD1. V dropped 0 bases and J dropped 1; count of bases not matched to a gene: 9. Germline values: CDR1 SGDLS, CDR2 YYNGEE. The CDR3 covers 18 residues. CDR3 loop: CASSVARDRVVGTDTQYF. The DNA for the CDR3 is TGTGCCAGCAGCGTAGCCCGGGACAGGGTGGTGGGCACAGATACGCAGTATTTT.

The chain recombines TRBV28 with TRBJ2-2; 7 bases line up with TRBD2. This CDR3 is built from 19 residues. The germline V gene has CDR1 MDHEN and CDR2 SYDVKM. The junction had 20 bases not matched to a gene; V was cut back by 7 bases and J by 3 bases. DNA for the CDR3: TGTGCCAGCACCGGTCGGAAACTAGCTCAAGGGAGGGACACCGGGGAGCTGTTTTTT. Amino acids: CASTGRKLAQGRDTGELFF.

The rearrangement links TRBV30 to TRBJ2-1; D perhaps matches TRBD2 (6 bases). There are 12 residues in the CDR3. Germline-derived CDR1 and CDR2 are GTSNPN and SVGIG (reference sequence). Trimming shortened V by 3 bases and J by 6 bases, and 9 bases separated the two germline ends. Here the CDR3 reads CAWRGGINEQFF. Written as DNA, the CDR3 is TGTGCCTGGAGGGGGGGAATCAATGAGCAGTTCTTC.

This chain uses TRBV11-2 with TRBJ2-3; 7 nucleotides align to TRBD2. Germline values: CDR1 SGHAT, CDR2 FQNNGV. Trimming removed 3 bases from V and 0 bases from J; junction bases left unmatched: 6. The CDR3 has 16 residues. The CDR3 DNA reads TGTGCCAGCAGCTTTGGCGGGAGTAGGAGCACAGATACGCAGTATTTT. It specifies CASSFGGSRSTDTQYF.